Listed below are T cell receptor beta chains from one sample, sequenced in a study of vaccination effects on CD4 cells after COVID-19. No antigen has been assigned to these receptors. TCRdb keeps only in-frame clones here, not all; method: immunoSEQ multiplex PCR. The table lists about 28,000 clones, roughly 80% of them singletons. Sample: CD4+ T cells from PBMCs cultured with HCoV-NL63 spike peptides, taken after COVID-19 vaccination. Receptors originate from a human donor who received a COVID-19 vaccine. Each CDR3 is given with its conserved first and last residue. D genes are given only for firm matches. Some rows mark clone size as missing; the rest say once, few, many or name a class of expanded clone.

D,size,V,length,J,DNA,CDR3
NA,NA,TRBV30,11,TRBJ2-7,TGTGCCTGGAGTGTCTTCGGCGAGCAGTACTTC,CAWSVFGEQYF
TRBD2,few,TRBV14,15,TRBJ2-3,TGTGCCAGCAGCCGGTATGGCGGGGGGCTAGATACGCAGTATTTT,CASSRYGGGLDTQYF
TRBD2,NA,TRBV5-1,16,TRBJ2-3,TGCGCCAGCCAAGATCGGGCGGGGGGCGGGTCTAATACGCAGTATTTT,CASQDRAGGGSNTQYF
NA,NA,TRBV3-1/TRBV3-2,13,TRBJ2-7,TGTGCCAGCAGCCACTCAGCGGCCTACGAGCAGTACTTC,CASSHSAAYEQYF
NA,once,TRBV24-1,12,TRBJ2-5,TGTGCCACTCGAGGGTGGGGAGAGACCCAGTACTTC,CATRGWGETQYF
NA,NA,TRBV11-2,14,TRBJ1-2,TGTGCCAGCAGCTTATCGACCCTGGGACGTGGCTACACCTTC,CASSLSTLGRGYTF
TRBD2,NA,TRBV27,17,TRBJ2-5,TGTGCCAGCAGTTTAGGGCTAGCGGGGGGACTCCAAGAGACCCAGTACTTC,CASSLGLAGGLQETQYF
NA,NA,TRBV2,14,TRBJ1-2,TGTGCCAGCAGTGACTCCCCAGCGAGTTATGGCTACACCTTC,CASSDSPASYGYTF
TRBD2,NA,TRBV18,16,TRBJ2-1,TGTGCCAGCTCACCACCGGCGGGGGGGGCCTATGGCGAGCAGTTCTTC,CASSPPAGGAYGEQFF
NA,NA,TRBV29-1,10,TRBJ2-5,TGCAGCGTTGGGGTAGAGACCCAGTACTTC,CSVGVETQYF
NA,NA,TRBV19,14,TRBJ2-4,TGTGCCAGTAGGAATATAGGGGGAAGAAACATTCAGTACTTC,CASRNIGGRNIQYF
TRBD1,NA,TRBV19,15,TRBJ1-5,TGTGCCAGTAGACCGGACAGGGTCAGCAATCAGCCCCAGCATTTT,CASRPDRVSNQPQHF
NA,NA,TRBV5-1,14,TRBJ2-7,TGCGCCAGCAGCTTGTCCCCAGGGGAAGGCGAGCAGTACTTC,CASSLSPGEGEQYF
TRBD2,NA,TRBV4-1,18,TRBJ2-7,TGCGCCAGCAGCCCGCTTCCTAGCGGGAGGCAGGAACTCTACGAGCAGTACTTC,CASSPLPSGRQELYEQYF
NA,NA,TRBV5-1,13,TRBJ1-2,TGCGCCAGCAGCGCGACGGCGACTCATGGCTACACCTTC,CASSATATHGYTF
NA,NA,TRBV2,13,TRBJ2-7,TGTGCCAGCAGTGAACCCTTTTCCTACGAGCAGTACTTC,CASSEPFSYEQYF
TRBD2,NA,TRBV3-1/TRBV3-2,16,TRBJ2-1,TGTGCCAGCAGCCATGGGACTAGCGGTTCCTACAATGAGCAGTTCTTC,CASSHGTSGSYNEQFF
NA,NA,TRBV3-1/TRBV3-2,12,TRBJ2-1,TGTGCCAGCAGCCAAGATGGAAATGAGCAGTTCTTC,CASSQDGNEQFF
NA,NA,TRBV5-4,13,TRBJ2-3,TGTGCCAGCAGCCCCGGGGGCACAGATACGCAGTATTTT,CASSPGGTDTQYF
TRBD2,NA,TRBV5-6,14,TRBJ2-1,TGTGCCAGCAGCTTGGGGCGGGGGTGGAATGAGCAGTTCTTC,CASSLGRGWNEQFF
TRBD1,once,TRBV11-3,15,TRBJ2-1,TGTGCCAGCAGCCCGGGACAGGTTGCCTACAATGAGCAGTTCTTC,CASSPGQVAYNEQFF
NA,NA,TRBV3-1/TRBV3-2,14,TRBJ1-5,TGTGCCAGCAGCCCGGACCGAACAAATCAGCCCCAGCATTTT,CASSPDRTNQPQHF
NA,NA,TRBV11-2,14,TRBJ2-7,TGTGCCAGCAGCGACAGAGTTAGGGGGGCCGAGCAGTACTTC,CASSDRVRGAEQYF
NA,NA,TRBV27,15,TRBJ1-2,TGTGCCAGCAGTTTAAAGTGGCAGGCTCCCCATGGCTACACCTTC,CASSLKWQAPHGYTF
NA,NA,TRBV7-9,14,TRBJ1-1,TGTGCCAGCAGCACCCCAGGGGTGAGGACTGAAGCTTTCTTT,CASSTPGVRTEAFF
NA,NA,TRBV10-3,13,TRBJ2-7,TGTGCCATCAGTGATAACAATGGTTACGAGCAGTACTTC,CAISDNNGYEQYF
TRBD1,NA,TRBV5-4,15,TRBJ2-2,TGTGCCAGCAGCTTGGGCGGTACAGGGGCCGGGGAGCTGTTTTTT,CASSLGGTGAGELFF
TRBD1,NA,TRBV5-1,13,TRBJ1-2,TGCGCCAGCAGCCAACAGGGGGACGATGGCTACACCTTC,CASSQQGDDGYTF
NA,NA,TRBV7-2,13,TRBJ2-7,TGTGCCAGCAGCTTAGCTGAGAGATACGAGCAGTACTTC,CASSLAERYEQYF
NA,NA,TRBV20-1,14,TRBJ1-1,TGCAGTGCTAGTCGGGGACGGGTGAACACTGAAGCTTTCTTT,CSASRGRVNTEAFF
NA,medium-sized,TRBV12-3/TRBV12-4,13,TRBJ1-5,TGTGCCAGCAGGCGACGGATTGATCAGCCCCAGCATTTT,CASRRRIDQPQHF
TRBD2,NA,TRBV7-6,16,TRBJ2-1,TGTGCCAGCAGCTTAGCGACTAGCGGACTTTACAATGAGCAGTTCTTC,CASSLATSGLYNEQFF
NA,NA,TRBV6-5,11,TRBJ1-5,TGTGCCAGCAGGGAGGGTCAGCCCCAGCATTTT,CASREGQPQHF
NA,NA,TRBV30,12,TRBJ2-3,TGTGCCTGGAGTTTGCCCCCAGGAACGCAGTATTTT,CAWSLPPGTQYF
TRBD1,NA,TRBV10-3,14,TRBJ1-2,TGTGCCATCAGGGCCGGGACAGGGGGCGGCGGCTACACCTTC,CAIRAGTGGGGYTF
NA,NA,TRBV6-5,12,TRBJ2-4,TGTGCCCGTTCCCTAGCTTTAAACATTCAGTACTTC,CARSLALNIQYF
TRBD2,NA,TRBV4-2,18,TRBJ2-7,TGTGCCAGCAGCCAAGATTTGGCCCTAGCGGGTTTCTCCTACGAGCAGTACTTC,CASSQDLALAGFSYEQYF